Shown below are 19 T cell receptor beta chains from a single sample sequenced in a study of Ad26.COV2.S vaccination and SARS-CoV-2 variants. The sample's treatment: around 19 received Ad26.COV2.S at low or high dose, single or two shots; about 5 received placebo; per-sample allocation not given. Sampling took place 63 days after the first vaccine or placebo injection. The method was immunoSEQ multiplex PCR; TCRdb's version includes in-frame clones alone and lacks a portion of them. The sample has roughly 500,000 clones, 87% seen once; the top ten hold 9.5% to 15%. Sequences were derived from peripheral blood, sampled in a trial of Ad26.COV2.S vaccine versus placebo. Source of these receptors: a person aged 18-60 years who received the Ad26.COV2.S COVID-19 vaccine or a placebo.

This chain joins TRBV6-5 and TRBJ2-7; TRBD2 matches at 8 bases. The CDR3 length is 16 residues. Per the germline V gene, CDR1 is MNHEY and CDR2 is SVGAGI. The V and J ends lost 0 bases and 2 bases, in that order; junction bases with no gene match: 6. CDR3 sequence reads: CASSYSLSGSTYEQYF. The CDR3 bases are TGTGCCAGCAGTTACTCGCTGAGCGGGAGTACCTACGAGCAGTACTTC.

The rearrangement joins TRBV25-1 to TRBJ2-7; 8 bases align to TRBD1. The germline V gene has CDR1 MGHDK and CDR2 SYGVNS. V gave up 10 bases and J gave up 1 base; unmatched junction bases: 3. This CDR3 comprises 12 residues. The CDR3 DNA reads as TGTGCCACCGGGACAGGTTCCTACGAGCAGTACTTC. This encodes CATGTGSYEQYF.

This sequence joins TRBV5-1 and TRBJ2-6; D unclear. Germline V gene sequence: CDR1 SGHRS, CDR2 YFSETQ. CDR3 length: 13 amino acids. The V gene lost 2 bases and the J gene lost 4 bases, with 4 bases spanning the gap. CDR3 sequence: CASSFQGANVLTF. The CDR3 nucleotides read TGCGCCAGCAGCTTTCAGGGGGCCAACGTCCTGACTTTC.

This clone appeared a single time. V is TRBV20-1 and J is TRBJ2-1; tentative D call: TRBD1 (5 bases). CDR3 length equals 10 residues. V was shortened by 4 bases and J by 10 bases, with 8 bases between the two germline ends. CDR1 DFQATT and CDR2 SNEGSKA come from the germline V gene (reference sequence). The DNA for the CDR3 is TGCAGTGCTAAAGGGGCCGAGCAGTTCTTC. This gives the protein CSAKGAEQFF.

The chain carries TRBV6-5 and TRBJ2-5; TRBD2 might be the D (5 bases). V dropped 7 bases and J dropped 5 bases, with 11 bases sitting between them. The germline gives CDR1 MNHEY, CDR2 SVGAGI. The CDR3 is 12 amino acids. In nucleotides, the CDR3 is TGTGCCAGCAAAACGGGAATTGAGACCCAGTACTTC. It specifies CASKTGIETQYF.

This chain links TRBV9 with TRBJ2-2; TRBD1 aligns across 7 bases. V lost 4 bases, J lost 7 bases, and 10 bases stayed unmatched. This CDR3 has 15 residues. CDR1 is SGDLS, CDR2 YYNGEE, per germline. The DNA for the CDR3 is TGTGCCAGCAGCAGCAGACACAGGGGCGGCGGGGAGCTGTTTTTT. The encoded protein is CASSSRHRGGGELFF.

The V gene is TRBV5-4, the J gene TRBJ1-5, with 8 bases fitting TRBD1. This CDR3 comprises 17 residues. Germline CDR1 is SGHNT and CDR2 is YYREEE (reference sequence). J was trimmed by 2 bases and V by 4 bases; bases with no gene match: 11. In DNA, the CDR3 is TGTGCCAGCAGCCCAAGACCCGGGACAGGAGGCAATCAGCCCCAGCATTTT. Translated, it gives CASSPRPGTGGNQPQHF.

J is TRBJ1-5 and V is TRBV11-3; a possible D gene is TRBD1 (5 bases). V lost 3 bases, J lost 1 base, and 13 bases lay in between. Germline V CDR1 and CDR2: SGHNT, YENEEA. The CDR3 runs to 16 residues. The DNA of the CDR3 is TGTGCCAGCAGCTTCGGGGACCTCCGCAGCAATCAGCCCCAGCATTTT. Residues: CASSFGDLRSNQPQHF. The full variable domain, its missing parts supplied by reference TRBV11-3 and TRBJ1-5, is EAGVVQSPRYKIIEKKQPVAFWCNPISGHNTLYWYLQNLGQGPELLIRYENEEAVDDSQLPKDRFSAERLKGVDSTLKIQPAELGDSAVYLCASSFGDLRSNQPQHFGDGTRLSIL.

The chain joins TRBV4-1 to TRBJ2-2; 13 nucleotides match TRBD2. Germline V lookup: CDR1 MGHRA, CDR2 YSYEKL. Trimming at V came to 5 bases and at J to 6 bases, leaving 3 bases not matched to a gene. The CDR3 has 15 amino acids. The CDR3 loop reads CASSILAGGSGELFF. The CDR3 DNA reads TGCGCCAGCAGCATACTAGCGGGAGGGTCCGGGGAGCTGTTTTTT.

This sequence joins TRBV30 and TRBJ1-6; 7 nucleotides match TRBD1. The CDR3 is 14 residues long. The germline gives CDR1 GTSNPN, CDR2 SVGIG (reference sequence). The J segment lost 5 bases and the V segment lost 2 bases, leaving 3 bases of the junction unmatched. CDR3 protein: CAWSIGQDNSPLHF. CDR3 nucleotide sequence: TGTGCCTGGAGTATCGGACAGGATAATTCACCCCTCCACTTT.

The table lists this clone with a count of one. The V call is TRBV7-2, the J call TRBJ1-5; TRBD1 is a possible D gene (5 bases). V dropped 5 bases and J dropped 3 bases, with 11 bases sitting between them. The CDR3 sequence is 14 residues long. Germline V CDR1 and CDR2: SGHTA, FQGNSA. The CDR3 DNA reads as TGTGCCAGCAGCACCGGGACGGTCAATCAGCCCCAGCATTTT. Protein sequence: CASSTGTVNQPQHF.

The rearrangement joins TRBV5-1 to TRBJ2-3; 7 bases fit TRBD1. After removal of 0 bases from V and 8 bases from J, the junction contained 21 bases not matched to a gene. The germline gives CDR1 SGHRS, CDR2 YFSETQ. CDR3 length: 19 amino acids. CDR3 in DNA: TGCGCCAGCAGCTTGGATCATCTGGTGGGGACAGTCTTTGCCCGTACGCAGTATTTT. It specifies CASSLDHLVGTVFARTQYF.

The chain couples TRBV9 to TRBJ2-3, with D unclear. Germline CDR1 is SGDLS and CDR2 is YYNGEE. This CDR3 comprises 13 residues. Deletions cut 1 base from V and 5 bases from J, with 8 bases between. This CDR3 reads CASSVYGEDTQYF. CDR3 in DNA: TGTGCCAGCAGCGTATATGGAGAAGATACGCAGTATTTT.

This chain connects TRBV15 to TRBJ2-2, with a weak D call TRBD1 (6 bases). Trimming cost V 3 bases and J 6 bases, with 14 bases left between them. CDR3 length: 15 amino acids. CDR1 is LNHNV and CDR2 is YYDKDF in the germline V gene (reference sequence). The CDR3 region is CATSSRGRAAGELFF. The CDR3 DNA is TGTGCCACCAGCAGCAGGGGCAGGGCCGCCGGGGAGCTGTTTTTT.

There are many counts of this clone. The junction departs from germline at one end; a sequencing error may be responsible. The chain employs TRBV28 and TRBJ2-7; D remains ambiguous. Germline V CDR1 and CDR2: MDHEN, SYDVKM. This CDR3 contains 9 residues. The CDR3: CASSAVSDF. The CDR3, as DNA: TGTGCCAGCAGTGCGGTGTCCGACTTC.

The chain has TRBV3-1 (or the pseudogene TRBV3-2) and TRBJ2-7, with 12 bases that match TRBD2. Germline CDR1 LGHDT, CDR2 YNNKEL (reference sequence). J gave up 6 bases and V 3 bases, and 9 bases lay outside the gene matches. This CDR3 has 16 amino acids. CDR3 sequence (DNA): TGTGCCAGCAGCCACACCAGACTAGCGGGAGCCCTCGAGCAGTACTTC. It yields the protein CASSHTRLAGALEQYF.

The CDR3 reads CASRSPTGEYSPLHF. The CDR3 DNA reads TGTGCCAGCAGATCTCCGACAGGGGAGTACTCACCCCTCCACTTT. The genes are TRBV28 and TRBJ1-6; TRBD1 matches at 8 bases. Per germline, CDR1 MDHEN and CDR2 SYDVKM. The junction had 11 bases not matched to a gene; V was cut back by 6 bases and J by 10 bases. This CDR3 region has 15 residues.

This clone is a singleton in its sample. V gene TRBV5-1 combines with J gene TRBJ1-1, with 7 bases aligning to TRBD1. CDR3 size: 13 residues. The ends lost 4 bases at V and 4 bases at J; junction bases unmatched: 4. Germline lookup yields CDR1 SGHRS and CDR2 YFSETQ. CDR3 region: CASSKGQSTEAFF. DNA of the CDR3: TGCGCCAGCAGCAAGGGACAGAGCACTGAAGCTTTCTTT.

V is TRBV9 and J is TRBJ2-7, with 7 bases that match TRBD1. The CDR3 consists of 15 residues. Germline trimming cut 1 base from V and 2 bases from J; bases unmatched to any gene: 6. Germline assignment: CDR1 SGDLS and CDR2 YYNGEE. This CDR3 is CASSVSVDRAYEQYF. The CDR3, as DNA: TGTGCCAGCAGCGTATCGGTTGACAGGGCCTACGAGCAGTACTTC.